Below are 25 T cell receptor beta chains sequenced from a single sample in a study of response to subunit inactivated influenza vaccine (dated by TCRdb to the late 2010s). The library came from RT-PCR. Sequencing was carried out with an Illumina HiSeq 2500. TCRdb reworked the public reads: Q25 trimming with fastp, MiXCR clone assembly, productive beta chains retained. A single entry per CDR3 protein holds the most common genes and DNA from its merged rows. The sample contains more than 700,000 distinct CDR3 sequences, about 20% of them found a single time. The ten top clones hold roughly 10% of the sample. The material sequenced was PBMCs from blood, taken around 5 days after vaccination. Every receptor here comes from a man aged 50-60 years who received an inactivated influenza vaccine. Donor details come from another sample of the same person, matched by shared clones.

This chain connects TRBV10-3 to TRBJ1-2, with 10 bases that match TRBD1. This CDR3 is 14 amino acids long. CDR1 is ENHRY and CDR2 is SYGVKD in the germline V gene. V was clipped by 6 bases and J by 0 bases; unmatched bases: 1. The CDR3, as DNA: TGTGCCATCAGCGGACAGGGGGCTAACTATGGCTACACCTTC. It specifies CAISGQGANYGYTF.

This clonotype was seen only a few times. This chain joins TRBV28 and TRBJ2-1; TRBD2 matches 11 bases. Germline V gene data show CDR1 as MDHEN and CDR2 as SYDVKM. This CDR3 is built from 17 residues. The V and J ends lost 1 base and 0 bases, in that order; junction bases with no gene match: 2. The CDR3 DNA reads as TGTGCCAGCAGTTTATACGGGACTAGCGGCTCCTACAATGAGCAGTTCTTC. This sequence encodes CASSLYGTSGSYNEQFF.

Ten or more counts support this clonotype. The chain combines TRBV6-2 or TRBV6-3 with TRBJ2-5; no clear D gene. V was pared by 5 bases and J by 0 bases, with 10 bases between. Looked up from germline, CDR1 is MNHEY and CDR2 is SVGEGT. This CDR3 has 14 amino acids. The CDR3 is CASSPTMYQETQYF. CDR3 nucleotides: TGTGCCAGCAGTCCTACGATGTACCAAGAGACCCAGTACTTC.

This chain links TRBV20-1 with TRBJ2-7, with 9 bases lining up with TRBD1. J was trimmed by 1 base and V by 5 bases; bases with no gene match: 6. The germline V gene encodes CDR1 DFQATT and CDR2 SNEGSKA (reference sequence). This CDR3 is 14 amino acids long. CDR3 DNA sequence: TGCAGTGCTCCCGGGACAGGGTTTTCCTACGAGCAGTACTTC. It translates to CSAPGTGFSYEQYF.

The V gene is TRBV10-3, the J gene TRBJ2-7; D could derive from TRBD1 or TRBD2 (5 bases each). With 3 bases removed from V and 0 bases from J, the gap between germline ends came to 12 bases. Germline V CDR1 and CDR2: ENHRY, SYGVKD. The CDR3 contains 15 residues. The CDR3 loop reads CAISDGTSFSYEQYF. The CDR3 DNA sequence: TGTGCCATCAGTGACGGGACCTCATTCTCCTACGAGCAGTACTTC.

V is TRBV20-1 and J is TRBJ2-7; 7 bases are a match to TRBD1. V trimming: 3 bases; J trimming: 3 bases; junction bases outside the gene matches: 2. The CDR3 totals 12 residues. Germline assignment: CDR1 DFQATT and CDR2 SNEGSKA (reference sequence). CDR3 sequence: CSARGQNYEQYF. As DNA, the CDR3 is TGCAGTGCTAGGGGACAGAACTACGAGCAGTACTTC.

This chain uses TRBV7-9 with TRBJ1-1; 7 nucleotides align to TRBD1. Germline V lookup: CDR1 SEHNR, CDR2 FQNEAQ (reference sequence). The V and J ends lost 1 base and 1 base, in that order; junction bases with no gene match: 6. There are 16 residues in the CDR3. The CDR3 sequence: CASSLGGRGRNTEAFF. DNA for the CDR3: TGTGCCAGCAGCTTAGGTGGTAGGGGGCGGAACACTGAAGCTTTCTTT.

This clonotype occurred a few times. This rearrangement joins TRBV5-1 to TRBJ1-2, with no clear D. The V gene's germline CDR1 is SGHRS and CDR2 YFSETQ. The CDR3 has 14 residues. V was cut by 0 bases and J by 2 bases, with 8 bases left in between. The CDR3 DNA follows: TGCGCCAGCAGCTTGGATGCGACCAACTATGGCTACACCTTC. Translating it yields CASSLDATNYGYTF.

V is TRBV6-5 and J is TRBJ2-7; 7 bases line up with TRBD1. This CDR3 contains 13 residues. The germline V gene encodes CDR1 MNHEY and CDR2 SVGAGI. With V trimmed by 6 bases and J by 3 bases, 5 bases remained unmatched. CDR3 bases: TGTGCCAGCAGCTACAGGACAGGCTACGAGCAGTACTTC. Its translation: CASSYRTGYEQYF.

This clonotype showed up just once. A junction end diverges from the germline sequence, so it may reflect a read error. This chain joins TRBV5-1 and TRBJ1-1; D might be TRBD1 (5 bases). The germline V gene encodes CDR1 SGHRS and CDR2 YFSETQ. The CDR3 is 12 amino acids. The CDR3 protein is CGSSRERTDAFF. Written as DNA, the CDR3 is TGCGGCAGCTCCAGGGAACGGACTGACGCTTTCTTT.

V and J are TRBV7-2 and TRBJ2-5; TRBD2 might be the D (5 bases). CDR3 length: 12 amino acids. CDR1 and CDR2 from the germline V gene are SGHTA and FQGNSA. Deletions cut 6 bases from V and 7 bases from J, with 12 bases between. The chain's CDR3 is CASSTLGLTQYF. In DNA, the CDR3 is TGTGCCAGCAGTACACTAGGGTTGACCCAGTACTTC.

This clonotype was detected only a few times. The chain employs TRBV4-1 and TRBJ2-1; D is possibly TRBD2 (6 bases). Deletions cut 3 bases from V and 1 base from J, with 16 bases between. The CDR3 totals 17 residues. Looked up from germline, CDR1 is MGHRA and CDR2 is YSYEKL. CDR3 bases: TGCGCCAGCAGCCACTACTTCCGGGGACTTTCCTACAATGAGCAGTTCTTC. This gives the protein CASSHYFRGLSYNEQFF.

The chain uses TRBV28 and TRBJ2-1; D not certain. V gave up 7 bases and J gave up 2 bases, with 12 bases separating them. The CDR3 consists of 14 residues. From germline, CDR1 is MDHEN and CDR2 SYDVKM. The CDR3 bases are TGTGCCAGCATGTCAGTATCGACCTACAATGAGCAGTTCTTC. This gives the protein CASMSVSTYNEQFF.

This clonotype appeared many times. The V gene is TRBV5-5, the J gene TRBJ2-1, with TRBD2 as a possible D gene (6 bases). Germline CDR1 and CDR2: SGHKS and YYEKEE (reference sequence). V was trimmed by 5 bases and J by 9 bases, leaving 9 bases between them. The CDR3 runs 11 residues. The CDR3 DNA follows: TGTGCCAGCAGTCTAGCGTTTGAGCAGTTCTTC. It translates to CASSLAFEQFF. The whole variable domain, filled in from reference TRBV5-5 and TRBJ2-1, reads DAGVTQSPTHLIKTRGQQVTLRCSPISGHKSVSWYQQVLGQGPQFIFQYYEKEERGRGNFPDRFSARQFPNYSSELNVNALLLGDSALYLCASSLAFEQFFGPGTRLTVL.

The rearrangement links TRBV6-2 or TRBV6-3 to TRBJ2-7, with 11 bases fitting TRBD2. Germline CDR1 and CDR2: MNHEY and SVGEGT. With V trimmed by 6 bases and J by 3 bases, 13 bases remained unmatched. The CDR3 totals 17 residues. Here the CDR3 DNA reads TGTGCCAGCAGCAAAAGGTTCGTACTAGCGGGAGTCTACGAGCAGTACTTC. Translation gives CASSKRFVLAGVYEQYF.

Here the CDR3 reads CASSWTGWNEQFF. The CDR3 DNA reads as TGTGCCAGCAGTTGGACAGGGTGGAATGAGCAGTTCTTC. This rearrangement joins TRBV11-2 to TRBJ2-1; 8 bases are shared with TRBD1. The CDR3 totals 13 residues. Looked up from germline, CDR1 is SGHAT and CDR2 is FQNNGV. Germline trimming cut 6 bases from V and 7 bases from J; bases unmatched to any gene: 5.

This clonotype has more than one count but fewer than ten. The J gene is TRBJ2-7, the V gene TRBV28; D assignment may be TRBD1 or TRBD2 (5 bases each). V lost 5 bases and J 6 bases, leaving 20 bases between the germline ends. This CDR3 spans 15 amino acids. CDR1 and CDR2 (germline): MDHEN, SYDVKM. DNA for the CDR3: TGTGCCAGCAGTGCCGGGGCTGGGGTTTTAAGCGAGCAGTACTTC. It yields the protein CASSAGAGVLSEQYF.

A few counts support this clonotype. The gene calls are TRBV7-2 and TRBJ2-3, with 7 bases fitting TRBD1. The trim removed 5 bases at V and 11 bases at J, leaving 7 bases unmatched. CDR1 and CDR2 (germline): SGHTA, FQGNSA. This CDR3 has 12 amino acids. The CDR3 coding sequence is TGTGCCAGCAGCGAAGGGGGCCAGCTGCAGTATTTT. Translation: CASSEGGQLQYF.

This clonotype has only one observation. V usage is TRBV12-3 or TRBV12-4 and J usage is TRBJ2-5, with TRBD1 matching over 9 bases. V shed 5 bases, J shed 4 bases, and the junction held 8 bases outside the gene matches. The CDR3 covers 15 residues. CDR3 protein: CASSRDGQGSETQYF. DNA for the CDR3: TGTGCCAGCAGTCGCGACGGACAGGGGTCAGAGACCCAGTACTTC.

This clonotype occurred a few times. The genes are TRBV12-3 or TRBV12-4 and TRBJ2-7, with 7 bases matching TRBD1. The trim removed 6 bases at V and 0 bases at J, leaving 8 bases unmatched. The CDR3 length is 15 residues. The CDR3 reads CASSRTGQSSYEQYF. The DNA of the CDR3 is TGTGCCAGCAGCCGGACAGGACAGAGCTCCTACGAGCAGTACTTC.

This clonotype appeared a few times. J is TRBJ2-7 and V is TRBV12-3 or TRBV12-4; no clear D. The length of the CDR3 is 13 residues. V was shortened by 10 bases and J by 3 bases, with 16 bases between the two germline ends. CDR3 DNA sequence: TGTGCCACTTCACAAACGAAGGGCTACGAGCAGTACTTC. Its translation is CATSQTKGYEQYF.

This chain connects TRBV6-1 to TRBJ1-4; 7 nucleotides match TRBD1. V was clipped by 9 bases and J by 0 bases; unmatched bases: 10. CDR1 and CDR2 (germline): MNHNS, SASEGT. This CDR3 has 16 residues. The DNA for the CDR3 is TGTGCCAGTACGGGACAGTCACTTGCAACTAATGAAAAACTGTTTTTT. Its protein product is CASTGQSLATNEKLFF.

The chain has TRBV7-9 and TRBJ2-7, with 7 bases that match TRBD1. V lost 3 bases, J lost 5 bases, and 7 bases stayed unmatched. Germline V gives CDR1 SEHNR, CDR2 FQNEAQ (reference sequence). The CDR3 has 14 amino acids. This chain's CDR3 is CASSFPGQDHEQYF. CDR3 nucleotides: TGTGCCAGCAGCTTTCCCGGACAGGACCACGAGCAGTACTTC.

This clonotype was seen a handful of times. The chain is built from TRBV20-1 and TRBJ1-1; D might be TRBD1 (6 bases). Germline V gene data show CDR1 as DFQATT and CDR2 as SNEGSKA (reference sequence). Trimming cost V 0 bases and J 1 base, with 12 bases left between them. This CDR3 is 15 amino acids long. The CDR3 coding sequence is TGCAGTGCTAGAGATGAAGACAGGCCGAACACTGAAGCTTTCTTT. This codes for CSARDEDRPNTEAFF.

This clonotype was recorded a few times. The chain links TRBV20-1 to TRBJ2-5, with 7 bases identical to TRBD2. Germline CDR1 and CDR2: DFQATT and SNEGSKA (reference sequence). The CDR3 consists of 14 residues. Germline trimming cut 6 bases from V and 2 bases from J; bases unmatched to any gene: 9. The chain's CDR3 is CSAWRLAVQETQYF. The CDR3 nucleotides read TGCAGTGCGTGGCGGCTAGCGGTTCAAGAGACCCAGTACTTC.